This entry lists 7 T cell receptor beta chains sequenced from one sample in a study of metastatic and nonmetastatic thyroid tumors. All patients reached thyroid surgery having received no treatment beforehand. TCRdb ran MiXCR on the PCR reads. This sample has about 24,000 clones, with roughly 18% found just once. Material for sequencing was adjacent normal tissue. Source of these receptors: a male donor with papillary thyroid cancer or a benign thyroid nodule (not recorded which). Some clones in this sample may be carry-over from other donors' samples.

There are many counts of this clone. The genes are TRBV12-5 and TRBJ1-2; D gene ambiguous. Looked up from germline, CDR1 is LGHNT and CDR2 is FRNRAP. This CDR3 spans 18 amino acids. V lost 0 bases and J 3 bases, leaving 20 bases between the germline ends. The CDR3 protein is CASGLVLGRQSRDYGYTF. The CDR3 region has the DNA TGTGCTAGTGGTTTGGTATTGGGAAGGCAGTCTCGGGACTATGGCTACACCTTC.

This clone was counted ten times or more. The chain combines TRBV7-8 with TRBJ2-1, with a tentative D call TRBD1 (5 bases). Between the trimmed V and J ends, which lost 1 base and 8 bases, there was a span of 15 bases. The CDR3 has 15 amino acids. Germline V gives CDR1 SGHVS, CDR2 FQNEAQ. This chain's CDR3 is CASSLEGDRIDEQFF. DNA of the CDR3: TGTGCCAGCAGCTTAGAAGGGGATCGTATAGATGAGCAGTTCTTC.

This clone is judged medium-sized. The chain is built from TRBV6-1 and TRBJ1-4, with D perhaps matching TRBD1 (5 bases). CDR3 length: 13 amino acids. V lost 3 bases and J lost 15, with 17 bases in between. The germline CDR1 and CDR2 sequences are MNHNS and SASEGT. The CDR3 DNA reads as TGTGCCAGCAGTGAGCTCGGGGGTACGGTAGTGTTTTTT. Its translation is CASSELGGTVVFF.

This clone was detected many times. The rearrangement joins TRBV11-2 to TRBJ2-5; perhaps TRBD1 as D (6 bases). The germline V gene has CDR1 SGHAT and CDR2 FQNNGV. The germline V and J ends were trimmed by 5 bases and 6 bases, with 13 bases remaining between them. The CDR3 is made up of 13 amino acids. The CDR3 reads CASSVYRDKTQYF. CDR3 bases: TGTGCCAGCAGCGTATACAGGGATAAGACCCAGTACTTC.

This clone was observed many times. The chain joins TRBV19 to TRBJ1-1; TRBD1 aligns across 7 bases. The CDR3 spans 15 residues. The V segment lost 4 bases and the J segment 0 bases; nucleotides outside the gene matches: 5. Germline values: CDR1 LNHDA, CDR2 SQIVND (reference sequence). The CDR3 DNA reads as TGTGCCAGTAGTAAAAAGACAGGGATGAACACTGAAGCTTTCTTT. This gives the protein CASSKKTGMNTEAFF.

There are many counts of this clone. This CDR3 is missing its conserved last phenylalanine or tryptophan, likely due to a read error. The V and J genes are TRBV13 and TRBJ1-2; possible D gene TRBD1, 5 bases. CDR1 and CDR2 (germline): PRHDT, FYEKMQ (reference sequence). Trimming removed 2 bases from V and 4 bases from J, with 14 bases in between. The CDR3 runs to 15 residues. The CDR3 sequence is CASSLREGASYGYTL. CDR3 nucleotides: TGTGCCAGCAGCTTAAGGGAAGGGGCAAGCTATGGCTACACCCTC.

For this clone: One junction end does not reproduce the germline sequence, and a read error may be involved. The chain has TRBV5-1 and TRBJ2-1; 7 bases fit TRBD2. The CDR3 is 14 residues long. Looked up from germline, CDR1 is SGHRS and CDR2 is YFSETQ. CDR3 region: CASSLGGSNNEHFF. The CDR3 DNA reads TGCGCCAGCAGCCTCGGGGGGAGCAACAATGAGCATTTCTTC.